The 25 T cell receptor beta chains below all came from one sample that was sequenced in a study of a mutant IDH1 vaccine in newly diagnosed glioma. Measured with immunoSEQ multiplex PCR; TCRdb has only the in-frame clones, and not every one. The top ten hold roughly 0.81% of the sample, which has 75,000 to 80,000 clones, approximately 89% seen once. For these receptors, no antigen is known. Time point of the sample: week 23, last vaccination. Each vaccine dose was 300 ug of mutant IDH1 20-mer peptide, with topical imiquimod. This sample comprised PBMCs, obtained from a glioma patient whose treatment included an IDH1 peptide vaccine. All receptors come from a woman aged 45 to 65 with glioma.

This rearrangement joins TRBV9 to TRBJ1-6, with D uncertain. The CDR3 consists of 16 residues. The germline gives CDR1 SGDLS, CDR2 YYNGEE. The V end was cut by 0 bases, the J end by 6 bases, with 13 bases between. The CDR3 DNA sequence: TGTGCCAGCAGCGTAGGCTTGGGATGGGGTAATTCACCCCTCCACTTT. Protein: CASSVGLGWGNSPLHF.

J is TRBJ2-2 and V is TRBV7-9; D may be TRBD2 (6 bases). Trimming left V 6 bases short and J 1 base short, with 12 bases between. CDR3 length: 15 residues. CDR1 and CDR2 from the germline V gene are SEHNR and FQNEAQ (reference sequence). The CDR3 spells CASRIEGGNTGELFF. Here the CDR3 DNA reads TGTGCCAGCAGGATAGAGGGAGGGAACACCGGGGAGCTGTTTTTT.

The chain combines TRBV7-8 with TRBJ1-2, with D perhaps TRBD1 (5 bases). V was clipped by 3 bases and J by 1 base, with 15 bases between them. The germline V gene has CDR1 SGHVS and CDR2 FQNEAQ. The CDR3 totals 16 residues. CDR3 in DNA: TGTGCCAGCAGCTTCATCTCGGCAGGGAATAACTATGGCTACACCTTC. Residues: CASSFISAGNNYGYTF.

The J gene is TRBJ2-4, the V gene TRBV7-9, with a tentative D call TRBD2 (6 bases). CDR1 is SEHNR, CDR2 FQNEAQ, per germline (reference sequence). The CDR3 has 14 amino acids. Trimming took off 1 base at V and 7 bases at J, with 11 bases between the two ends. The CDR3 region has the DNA TGTGCCAGCAGCTTAGGTCGTGGGAGGAACATTCAGTACTTC. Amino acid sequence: CASSLGRGRNIQYF.

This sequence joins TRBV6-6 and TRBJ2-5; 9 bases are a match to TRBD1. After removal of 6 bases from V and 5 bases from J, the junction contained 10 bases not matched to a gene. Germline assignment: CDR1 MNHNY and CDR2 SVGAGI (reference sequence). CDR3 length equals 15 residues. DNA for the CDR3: TGTGCCAGCAGCCCTACACAGGGGGCGCAGGAGACCCAGTACTTC. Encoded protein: CASSPTQGAQETQYF.

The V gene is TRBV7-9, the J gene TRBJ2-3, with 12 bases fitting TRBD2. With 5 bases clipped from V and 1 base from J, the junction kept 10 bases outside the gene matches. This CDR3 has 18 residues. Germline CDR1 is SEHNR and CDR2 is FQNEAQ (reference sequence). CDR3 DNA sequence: TGTGCCAGCAGCGCCTCTAGCGGGAGGGCGGGGGGCACAGATACGCAGTATTTT. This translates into CASSASSGRAGGTDTQYF. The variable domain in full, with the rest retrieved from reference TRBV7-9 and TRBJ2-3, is DTGVSQNPRHKITKRGQNVTFRCDPISEHNRLYWYRQTLGQGPEFLTYFQNEAQLEKSRLLSDRFSAERPKGSFSTLEIQRTEQGDSAMYLCASSASSGRAGGTDTQYFGPGTRLTVL.

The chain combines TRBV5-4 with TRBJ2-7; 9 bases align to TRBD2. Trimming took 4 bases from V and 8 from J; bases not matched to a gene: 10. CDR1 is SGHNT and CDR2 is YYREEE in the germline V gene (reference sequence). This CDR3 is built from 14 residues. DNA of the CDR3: TGTGCCAGCAGCCCAGGAGTAGCGGGAGAGAAGCAGTACTTC. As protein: CASSPGVAGEKQYF.

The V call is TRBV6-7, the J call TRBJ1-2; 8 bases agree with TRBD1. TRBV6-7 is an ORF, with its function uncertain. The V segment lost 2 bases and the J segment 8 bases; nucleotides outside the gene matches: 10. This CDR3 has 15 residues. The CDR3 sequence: CASSYLDRGDFGYTF. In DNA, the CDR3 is TGTGCCAGCAGTTACCTAGACAGGGGCGACTTCGGCTACACCTTC.

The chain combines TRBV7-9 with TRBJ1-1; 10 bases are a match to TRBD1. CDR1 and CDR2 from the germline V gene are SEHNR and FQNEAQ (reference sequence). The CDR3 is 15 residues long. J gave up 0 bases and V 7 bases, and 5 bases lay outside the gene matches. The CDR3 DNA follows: TGTGCCAGCACCGACAGGGGGCAGATGAACACTGAAGCTTTCTTT. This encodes CASTDRGQMNTEAFF. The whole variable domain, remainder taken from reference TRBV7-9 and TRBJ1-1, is DTGVSQNPRHKITKRGQNVTFRCDPISEHNRLYWYRQTLGQGPEFLTYFQNEAQLEKSRLLSDRFSAERPKGSFSTLEIQRTEQGDSAMYLCASTDRGQMNTEAFFGQGTRLTVV.

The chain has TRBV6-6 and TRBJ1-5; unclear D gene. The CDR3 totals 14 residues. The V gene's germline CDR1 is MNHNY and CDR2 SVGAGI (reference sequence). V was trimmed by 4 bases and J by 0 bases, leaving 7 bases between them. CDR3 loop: CASSLTDSNQPQHF. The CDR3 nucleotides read TGTGCCAGCAGTTTAACGGATAGCAATCAGCCCCAGCATTTT.

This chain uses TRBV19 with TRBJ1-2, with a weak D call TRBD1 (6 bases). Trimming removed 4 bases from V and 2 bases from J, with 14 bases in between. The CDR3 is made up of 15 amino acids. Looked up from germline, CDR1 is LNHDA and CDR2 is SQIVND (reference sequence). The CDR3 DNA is TGTGCCAGTAGTACACCCCCCCAGGGGAACTATGGCTACACCTTC. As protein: CASSTPPQGNYGYTF.

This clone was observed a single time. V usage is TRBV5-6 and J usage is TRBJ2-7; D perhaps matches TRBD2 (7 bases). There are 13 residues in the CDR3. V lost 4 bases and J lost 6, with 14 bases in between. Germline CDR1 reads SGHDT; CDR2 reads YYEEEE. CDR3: CASSATGGVEQYF. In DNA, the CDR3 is TGTGCCAGCAGCGCCACGGGGGGCGTCGAGCAGTACTTC.

The CDR3 spells CASSQSPQGRLLTQYF. For the CDR3, the DNA is TGCGCCAGCAGTCAATCTCCGCAGGGGAGGCTTTTGACCCAGTACTTC. The chain uses TRBV23-1 and TRBJ2-5; perhaps D is TRBD1 or TRBD2 (6 bases each). TRBV23-1 is labeled an ORF, and its function is uncertain. Trimming stripped 0 bases from V and 7 bases from J, with 18 bases between. The CDR3 is made up of 16 amino acids.

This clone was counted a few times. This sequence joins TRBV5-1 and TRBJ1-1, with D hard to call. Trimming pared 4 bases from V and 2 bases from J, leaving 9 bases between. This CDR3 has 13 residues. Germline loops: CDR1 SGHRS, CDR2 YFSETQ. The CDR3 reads CASSNNENTEAFF. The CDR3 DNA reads TGCGCCAGCAGCAATAATGAAAACACTGAAGCTTTCTTT.

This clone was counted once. The CDR3 sequence is CASSVAGGEGWNNSPLHF. CDR3 DNA: TGTGCCAGCAGCGTAGCTGGGGGTGAGGGGTGGAATAATTCACCCCTCCACTTT. This sequence joins TRBV9 and TRBJ1-6; tentatively, D is TRBD1 (5 bases). Trimming cost V 0 bases and J 5 bases, with 18 bases left between them. Germline V lookup: CDR1 SGDLS, CDR2 YYNGEE. CDR3 length: 18 amino acids.

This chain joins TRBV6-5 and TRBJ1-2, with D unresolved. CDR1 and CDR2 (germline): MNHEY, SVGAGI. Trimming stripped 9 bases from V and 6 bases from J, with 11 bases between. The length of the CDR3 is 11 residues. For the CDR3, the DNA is TGTGCCAGTCCCCTTTGGGATGGCTACACCTTC. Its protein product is CASPLWDGYTF.

Here the CDR3 DNA reads TGTGCCAGCAGCTTTCGGATCACAGATACGCAGTATTTT. Residues: CASSFRITDTQYF. This chain connects TRBV11-2 to TRBJ2-3; D ambiguous. Looked up from germline, CDR1 is SGHAT and CDR2 is FQNNGV. This CDR3 spans 13 amino acids. Trimming removed 3 bases from V and 2 bases from J, with 6 bases in between.

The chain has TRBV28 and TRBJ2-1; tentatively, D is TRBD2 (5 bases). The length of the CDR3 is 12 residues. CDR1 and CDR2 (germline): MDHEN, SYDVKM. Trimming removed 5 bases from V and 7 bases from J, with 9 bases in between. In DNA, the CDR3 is TGTGCCAGCAGTGCACTAGTTAATGAGCAGTTCTTC. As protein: CASSALVNEQFF.

CDR3 sequence: CASKIANSYEQYF. CDR3 bases: TGCGCCAGCAAGATAGCGAACTCCTACGAGCAGTACTTC. The chain uses TRBV10-2 and TRBJ2-7; possible D gene TRBD2, 5 bases. Germline V CDR1 and CDR2: WSHSY, SAAADI. The CDR3 covers 13 residues. Trimming pared 7 bases from V and 0 bases from J, leaving 10 bases between.

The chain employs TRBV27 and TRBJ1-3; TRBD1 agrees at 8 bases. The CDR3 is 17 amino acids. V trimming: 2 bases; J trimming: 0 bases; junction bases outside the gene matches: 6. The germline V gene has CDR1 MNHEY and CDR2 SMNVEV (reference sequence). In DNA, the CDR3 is TGTGCCAGCAGTTTAAGAGGGCAGGGGGCCTCTGGAAACACCATATATTTT. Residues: CASSLRGQGASGNTIYF.

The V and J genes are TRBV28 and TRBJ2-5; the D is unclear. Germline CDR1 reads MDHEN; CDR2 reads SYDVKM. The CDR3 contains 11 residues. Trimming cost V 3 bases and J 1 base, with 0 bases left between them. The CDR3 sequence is CASSFQETQYF. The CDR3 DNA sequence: TGTGCCAGCAGTTTCCAAGAGACCCAGTACTTC.

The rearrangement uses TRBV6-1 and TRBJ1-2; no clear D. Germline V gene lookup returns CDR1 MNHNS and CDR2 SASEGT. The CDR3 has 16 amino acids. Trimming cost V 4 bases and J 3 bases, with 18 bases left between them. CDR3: CASSVGNRATYYGYTF. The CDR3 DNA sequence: TGTGCCAGCAGTGTGGGAAATAGAGCAACCTACTATGGCTACACCTTC.

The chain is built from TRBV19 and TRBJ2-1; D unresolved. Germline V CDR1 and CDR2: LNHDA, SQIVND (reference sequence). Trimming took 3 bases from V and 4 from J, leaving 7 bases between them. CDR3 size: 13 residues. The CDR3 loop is CASSMSNYNEQFF. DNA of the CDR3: TGTGCCAGTAGTATGTCGAATTACAATGAGCAGTTCTTC.

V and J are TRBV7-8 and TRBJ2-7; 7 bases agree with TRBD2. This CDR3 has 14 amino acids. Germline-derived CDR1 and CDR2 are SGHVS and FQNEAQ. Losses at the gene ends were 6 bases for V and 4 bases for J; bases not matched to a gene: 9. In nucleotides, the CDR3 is TGTGCCAGCAGTTCGGGACTAACGTTTTACGAGCAGTACTTC. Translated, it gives CASSSGLTFYEQYF.

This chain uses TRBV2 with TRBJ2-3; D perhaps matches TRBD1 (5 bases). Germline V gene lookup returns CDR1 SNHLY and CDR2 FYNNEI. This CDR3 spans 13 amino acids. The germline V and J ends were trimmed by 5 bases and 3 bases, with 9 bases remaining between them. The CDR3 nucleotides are TGTGCCAGCAGTTATTCAGGGACAGATACGCAGTATTTT. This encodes CASSYSGTDTQYF. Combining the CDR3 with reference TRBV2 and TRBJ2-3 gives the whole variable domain EPEVTQTPSHQVTQMGQEVILRCVPISNHLYFYWYRQILGQKVEFLVSFYNNEISEKSEIFDDQFSVERPDGSNFTLKIRSTKLEDSAMYFCASSYSGTDTQYFGPGTRLTVL.